Sequencing of this T cell receptor beta chain was carried out in a study of cytomegalovirus exposure and HLA in healthy donors. PCR was performed using 60 Vbeta and 13 Jbeta primers. Generated by immunoSEQ multiplex PCR, the TCRdb table keeps only in-frame clones and is missing some. The repertoire holds 65,000 to 90,000 clones, with roughly two thirds as singletons. CDR1 SGHKS and CDR2 YYEKEE come from the germline V gene (reference sequence). V shed 4 bases and J 5 bases; nucleotides not matched to a gene: 9. This CDR3 is built from 15 residues. The source of this sequence is a woman aged 40 to 50 in good health and CMV-seropositive. The chain employs TRBV5-5 and TRBJ2-7; 10 bases match TRBD1. The sequencing input was PBMCs. CDR3: CASSGRTGGGHEQYF. CDR3 DNA sequence: TGTGCCAGCAGCGGGAGGACAGGGGGGGGTCACGAGCAGTACTTC.